These T cell receptor beta chains were read from a single sample in a study of identical twins. MiXCR, run by TCRdb on the 5' RACE reads, gives a single entry per CDR3 protein. This sample carries roughly 690,000 distinct CDR3 sequences, approximately 6% of them seen once, and the ten largest clones take around 1.7%. Material for sequencing was naive T cells sorted from blood. The receptors originated from a man in his late teens or twenties in good health. CDR3s include the opening cysteine and the closing phenylalanine or tryptophan. Fields, in order: clone size, J gene, V gene, D gene, CDR3 protein, CDR3 DNA. A D gene is named only where the DNA matches it firmly. Size tells how often a clone was seen (once, few, many) or the class of an expanded clone, and some rows leave it out.

abundance: few; j_gene: TRBJ2-2; v_gene: TRBV29-1; d_gene: TRBD1; CDR3aa: CSAGTVNTGELFF; CDR3nt: TGCAGCGCCGGGACAGTCAACACCGGGGAGCTGTTTTTT
abundance: .; j_gene: TRBJ2-5; v_gene: TRBV27; d_gene: .; CDR3aa: CASSPRVEETQYF; CDR3nt: TGTGCCAGCAGTCCCCGGGTAGAAGAGACCCAGTACTTC
abundance: many; j_gene: TRBJ1-1; v_gene: TRBV11-2; d_gene: .; CDR3aa: CASSLIWLGSSMNTEAFF; CDR3nt: TGTGCCAGCAGCTTAATCTGGCTAGGTTCCTCTATGAACACTGAAGCTTTCTTT
abundance: many; j_gene: TRBJ1-4; v_gene: TRBV6-1; d_gene: .; CDR3aa: CASRRRSNEKLFF; CDR3nt: TGTGCCAGCAGGCGAAGGAGTAATGAAAAACTGTTTTTT
abundance: many; j_gene: TRBJ1-5; v_gene: TRBV12-3/TRBV12-4; d_gene: .; CDR3aa: CASSPEGIQPQHF; CDR3nt: TGTGCCAGCAGCCCCGAGGGTATCCAGCCCCAGCATTTT
abundance: few; j_gene: TRBJ1-6; v_gene: TRBV10-3; d_gene: TRBD1; CDR3aa: CAAQGANSPLHF; CDR3nt: TGTGCCGCCCAGGGGGCAAATTCACCCCTCCACTTT
abundance: .; j_gene: TRBJ1-6; v_gene: TRBV10-3; d_gene: TRBD1; CDR3aa: CAIKDGDSSYNSPLHF; CDR3nt: TGTGCCATCAAGGACGGGGACAGCTCCTATAATTCACCCCTCCACTTT
abundance: few; j_gene: TRBJ1-6; v_gene: TRBV20-1; d_gene: .; CDR3aa: CSSPIPGTYNSPLHF; CDR3nt: TGCAGCTCGCCGATTCCCGGCACCTATAATTCACCCCTCCACTTT
abundance: .; j_gene: TRBJ2-7; v_gene: TRBV3-1; d_gene: .; CDR3aa: CASSQDLLYEQYF; CDR3nt: TGTGCCAGCAGCCAAGATCTCCTCTACGAGCAGTACTTC
abundance: many; j_gene: TRBJ2-5; v_gene: TRBV10-3; d_gene: .; CDR3aa: CAITGGPQETQYF; CDR3nt: TGTGCCATCACGGGTGGGCCACAAGAGACCCAGTACTTC
abundance: few; j_gene: TRBJ2-1; v_gene: TRBV12-3/TRBV12-4; d_gene: TRBD2; CDR3aa: CASSLGAGTSVEQFF; CDR3nt: TGTGCCAGCAGTTTAGGGGCCGGGACTAGCGTTGAGCAGTTCTTC
abundance: .; j_gene: TRBJ2-6; v_gene: TRBV29-1; d_gene: TRBD2; CDR3aa: CSVGLAGGLSGANVLTF; CDR3nt: TGCAGCGTGGGACTAGCGGGAGGTCTCTCTGGGGCCAACGTCCTGACTTTC
abundance: few; j_gene: TRBJ2-4; v_gene: TRBV4-1; d_gene: TRBD1; CDR3aa: CASSQDPTGVLAKNIQYF; CDR3nt: TGCGCCAGCAGCCAAGATCCGACAGGGGTTCTAGCCAAAAACATTCAGTACTTC
abundance: many; j_gene: TRBJ2-7; v_gene: TRBV12-3/TRBV12-4; d_gene: TRBD1; CDR3aa: CASRTGQKYEQYF; CDR3nt: TGTGCCAGCAGAACGGGACAGAAGTACGAGCAGTACTTC
abundance: many; j_gene: TRBJ2-1; v_gene: TRBV20-1; d_gene: TRBD2; CDR3aa: CSAKWGLGLNEQFF; CDR3nt: TGCAGTGCCAAGTGGGGACTAGGACTCAATGAGCAGTTCTTC
abundance: .; j_gene: TRBJ1-2; v_gene: TRBV23-1; d_gene: .; CDR3aa: CASSQAGEDGYTF; CDR3nt: TGCGCCAGCAGTCAGGCGGGGGAGGATGGCTACACCTTC
abundance: .; j_gene: TRBJ2-7; v_gene: TRBV5-1; d_gene: TRBD2; CDR3aa: CASSLTSGSFDEQYF; CDR3nt: TGCGCCAGCAGCTTGACTAGCGGGAGTTTCGACGAGCAGTACTTC
abundance: few; j_gene: TRBJ2-1; v_gene: TRBV2; d_gene: .; CDR3aa: CASSDLAESSYNEQFF; CDR3nt: TGTGCCAGCAGTGACTTAGCGGAGAGCTCCTACAATGAGCAGTTCTTC
abundance: many; j_gene: TRBJ1-6; v_gene: TRBV12-3/TRBV12-4; d_gene: .; CDR3aa: CASSQTGNSPLHF; CDR3nt: TGTGCCAGCAGTCAAACCGGAAATTCACCCCTCCACTTT
abundance: .; j_gene: TRBJ2-1; v_gene: TRBV12-1; d_gene: .; CDR3aa: CASSFPLYNEQFF; CDR3nt: TGTGCCAGCAGCTTTCCCCTTTACAATGAGCAGTTCTTC
abundance: many; j_gene: TRBJ2-5; v_gene: TRBV7-8; d_gene: TRBD1; CDR3aa: CASSYSGTGGEETQYF; CDR3nt: TGTGCCAGCAGCTATTCCGGGACAGGGGGGGAAGAGACCCAGTACTTC